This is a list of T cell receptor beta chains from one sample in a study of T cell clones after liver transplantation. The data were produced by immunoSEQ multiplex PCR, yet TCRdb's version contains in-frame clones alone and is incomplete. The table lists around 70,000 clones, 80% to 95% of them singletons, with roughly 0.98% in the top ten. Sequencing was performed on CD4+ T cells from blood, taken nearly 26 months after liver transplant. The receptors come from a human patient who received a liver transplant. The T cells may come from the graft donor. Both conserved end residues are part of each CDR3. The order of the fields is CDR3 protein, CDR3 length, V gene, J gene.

CASSIRIGSGGSYNEQFF	18	TRBV19	TRBJ2-1
CARSGANVLTF	11	TRBV13	TRBJ2-6
CASSTDGTPLKEQYF	15	TRBV7-6	TRBJ2-7
CASSPRTGGNTEAFF	15	TRBV5-4	TRBJ1-1
CASSRQGAYGELFF	14	TRBV7-3	TRBJ2-2
CASSRGGNYGYTF	13	TRBV28	TRBJ1-2
CASSRTGLVSQHF	13	TRBV18	TRBJ1-5
CASSPGGADQPQHF	14	TRBV16	TRBJ1-5
CASSLAGYTDTQYF	14	TRBV7-6	TRBJ2-3
CASSVTGGPNQPQHF	15	TRBV7-2	TRBJ1-5
CASALETQYF	10	TRBV2	TRBJ2-5
CASSRDRVETQYF	13	TRBV6-6	TRBJ2-5